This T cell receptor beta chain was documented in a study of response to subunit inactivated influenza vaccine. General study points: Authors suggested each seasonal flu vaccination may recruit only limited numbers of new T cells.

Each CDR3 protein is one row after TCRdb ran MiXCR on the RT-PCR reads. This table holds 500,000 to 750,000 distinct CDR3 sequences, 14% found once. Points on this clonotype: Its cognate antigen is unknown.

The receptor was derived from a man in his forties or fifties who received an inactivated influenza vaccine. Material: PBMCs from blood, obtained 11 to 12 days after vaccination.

CDR3 sequence: CASSANSGSSGNTIYF. As DNA, the CDR3 is TGTGCCAGCAGCGCTAACTCAGGGAGCTCTGGAAACACCATATATTTT. This sequence joins TRBV7-6 and TRBJ1-3, with D possibly being TRBD1 (5 bases). The CDR3 consists of 16 residues. Looked up from germline, CDR1 is SGHVS and CDR2 is FNYEAQ. V lost 5 bases and J 0 bases, leaving 14 bases between the germline ends.